These 22 T cell receptor beta chains were all obtained from the same sample, sequenced in a study of blood T cells in healthy people across ages. Alongside a J-beta primer mix, a sample-barcoded 5' primer served in a second PCR lasting roughly 6 to 11 cycles. One entry per CDR3 protein results from TCRdb running MiXCR on the 5' RACE reads. Here the sample spans about 1.6 million distinct CDR3 sequences, 30% to 40% being singletons. Sequenced material: blood. These receptors originate from a woman aged 25-40 years in good health.

V gene TRBV6-6 combines with J gene TRBJ2-7, with TRBD2 identical over 7 bases. The CDR3 sequence is 15 residues long. The trim removed 6 bases at V and 3 bases at J, leaving 11 bases unmatched. CDR1 and CDR2 (germline): MNHNY, SVGAGI (reference sequence). Written as DNA, the CDR3 is TGTGCCAGCAGCCGATCTGAAACGGGGGGCTACGAGCAGTACTTC. It codes for CASSRSETGGYEQYF.

This chain uses TRBV7-6 with TRBJ2-5, with 10 bases aligning to TRBD1. The J segment lost 5 bases and the V segment lost 5 bases, leaving 11 bases of the junction unmatched. CDR3 length: 16 amino acids. Germline loops: CDR1 SGHVS, CDR2 FNYEAQ. The CDR3 sequence: CASSTRQGAVWETQYF. CDR3 nucleotide sequence: TGTGCCAGCAGCACACGACAGGGGGCTGTGTGGGAGACCCAGTACTTC. Based on the CDR3 plus reference TRBV7-6 and TRBJ2-5, the full variable domain is GAGVSQSPRYKVTKRGQDVALRCDPISGHVSLYWYRQALGQGPEFLTYFNYEAQQDKSGLPNDRFSAERPEGSISTLTIQRTEQRDSAMYRCASSTRQGAVWETQYFGPGTRLLVL.

The rearrangement joins TRBV11-3 to TRBJ2-1; the match to TRBD1 covers 8 bases. Germline V CDR1 and CDR2: SGHNT, YENEEA. After removal of 5 bases from V and 5 bases from J, the junction contained 11 bases not matched to a gene. The CDR3 spans 16 residues. In nucleotides, the CDR3 is TGTGCCAGCAGCCCCTCCAGGGGGCTCGTCGACAATGAGCAGTTCTTC. It is translated as CASSPSRGLVDNEQFF.

This clonotype appeared a few times. The chain employs TRBV20-1 and TRBJ2-3; D is perhaps TRBD2 (5 bases). Germline V gene sequence: CDR1 DFQATT, CDR2 SNEGSKA (reference sequence). The CDR3 loop spans 15 amino acids. Trimming stripped 5 bases from V and 1 base from J, with 16 bases between. In DNA, the CDR3 is TGCAGTGCTCGTAGGACCGCCGGGGGCACAGATACGCAGTATTTT. Residues: CSARRTAGGTDTQYF.

This clonotype came up many times. The V and J genes are TRBV6-6 and TRBJ2-7; the match to TRBD1 covers 9 bases. Per germline, CDR1 MNHNY and CDR2 SVGAGI (reference sequence). CDR3 size: 14 residues. V was clipped by 7 bases and J by 1 base; unmatched bases: 5. The CDR3 sequence: CASTRTGESYEQYF. CDR3 DNA sequence: TGTGCCAGCACCCGGACAGGGGAATCCTACGAGCAGTACTTC.

This chain joins TRBV6-5 and TRBJ1-2; tentatively, D is TRBD1 (5 bases). Trimming left V 0 bases short and J 5 bases short, with 22 bases between. Germline-derived CDR1 and CDR2 are MNHEY and SVGAGI. The CDR3 covers 18 residues. The CDR3 DNA sequence: TGTGCCAGCAGTTACTCAAGAAAAGGGTCAGGGATTGCGTATGGCTACACCTTC. This encodes CASSYSRKGSGIAYGYTF.

This clonotype was recorded a few times. J is TRBJ1-4 and V is TRBV20-1; D not certain. This CDR3 has 11 residues. CDR1 DFQATT and CDR2 SNEGSKA come from the germline V gene (reference sequence). Between the trimmed V and J ends, which lost 6 bases and 8 bases, there was a span of 10 bases. The CDR3 spells CSAGLQEKLFF. DNA of the CDR3: TGCAGTGCGGGCCTGCAAGAAAAACTGTTTTTT.

J is TRBJ1-6 and V is TRBV27; 8 bases are shared with TRBD1. Germline CDR1 MNHEY, CDR2 SMNVEV (reference sequence). The CDR3 has 16 amino acids. The junction had 2 bases not matched to a gene; V was cut back by 2 bases and J by 2 bases. The CDR3 nucleotides are TGTGCCAGCAGTTTACAGGGGGCCGCCTATAATTCACCCCTCCACTTT. This sequence encodes CASSLQGAAYNSPLHF.

The sample holds many counts of this clonotype. The chain is built from TRBV5-1 and TRBJ1-6, with D possibly TRBD1 on 5 matching bases. V dropped 4 bases and J dropped 0 bases, with 11 bases sitting between them. The CDR3 consists of 16 residues. Germline V lookup: CDR1 SGHRS, CDR2 YFSETQ. The CDR3 DNA reads TGCGCCAGCAGCCCTGGGGGTTCCTCCTATAATTCACCCCTCCACTTT. Its protein product is CASSPGGSSYNSPLHF.

The rearrangement links TRBV3-1 to TRBJ2-5, with TRBD1 matching over 9 bases. Germline CDR1 and CDR2: LGHDT and YNNKEL (reference sequence). J lost 6 bases, V lost 6 bases, and 8 bases had no gene match. The CDR3 totals 14 residues. This CDR3 reads CASSRDRELKTQYF. The DNA of the CDR3 is TGTGCCAGCAGTCGGGACAGGGAATTGAAGACCCAGTACTTC.

This clonotype showed up many times. The DNA for the CDR3 is TGTGCCAGCAGCGGTGGACCAGCCTCCTACGAGCAGTACTTC. Its protein is CASSGGPASYEQYF. The genes are TRBV7-9 and TRBJ2-7; D call uncertain. The germline V gene has CDR1 SEHNR and CDR2 FQNEAQ (reference sequence). Between the trimmed V and J ends, which lost 5 bases and 0 bases, there was a span of 11 bases. The CDR3 is made up of 14 amino acids.

This rearrangement joins TRBV7-3 to TRBJ2-1; 12 bases line up with TRBD2. CDR1 and CDR2 from the germline V gene are SGHTA and FQGTGA. The CDR3 has 15 residues. J lost 10 bases, V lost 2 bases, and 6 bases had no gene match. The CDR3 sequence is CASSLLAGGTQEQFF. The CDR3, as DNA: TGTGCCAGCAGCTTACTAGCGGGGGGGACTCAGGAGCAGTTCTTC.

Concerning this clonotype: Just one base apart from a much larger clone, this may be a read error. The chain uses TRBV29-1 and TRBJ2-7; TRBD2 agrees at 8 bases. V was clipped by 7 bases and J by 9 bases; unmatched bases: 14. In germline, CDR1 is SQVTM, CDR2 ANQGSEA. The CDR3 runs to 13 residues. The CDR3 nucleotides are TGCAGCGCCAGGAGTCGGGGGGGCGACGGGCAGTACTTC. This encodes CSARSRGGDGQYF.

Comment on this clonotype: One base away lies a much larger clone, so this may be a sequencing read error. The chain is built from TRBV29-1 and TRBJ2-1; D is ambiguous. The CDR3 totals 14 residues. Germline CDR1 is SQVTM and CDR2 is ANQGSEA. In DNA form, the CDR3 reads TGCAGCGTTGAAGAGCCGACAAGCTACAATGGGCAGTTCTTC. This encodes CSVEEPTSYNGQFF.

This clonotype appeared many times. The chain joins TRBV5-6 to TRBJ1-2; D is uncertain. Germline lookup yields CDR1 SGHDT and CDR2 YYEEEE. The CDR3 loop spans 15 amino acids. The ends were cut back, 2 bases at V and 4 bases at J, with 15 bases in the middle. The CDR3 sequence: CASSFGTFGAYGYTF. CDR3 DNA: TGTGCCAGCAGCTTCGGCACCTTCGGAGCCTATGGCTACACCTTC.

The V call is TRBV12-3 or TRBV12-4, the J call TRBJ1-2; no definite D call. Deletions cut 1 base from V and 5 bases from J, with 8 bases between. This CDR3 has 13 amino acids. The CDR3 region is CASSLGIQYGYTF. For the CDR3, the DNA is TGTGCCAGCAGTTTAGGAATACAATATGGCTACACCTTC.

The J gene is TRBJ2-5, the V gene TRBV6-6; D possibly uses TRBD1 or TRBD2 (6 bases each). The CDR3 length is 16 residues. V lost 4 bases and J lost 7, with 22 bases in between. Germline lookup yields CDR1 MNHNY and CDR2 SVGAGI (reference sequence). This chain's CDR3 is CASSSAAGVPSVTQYF. The DNA of the CDR3 is TGTGCCAGCAGTTCGGCGGCAGGGGTCCCTAGCGTGACCCAGTACTTC.

The chain links TRBV12-3 or TRBV12-4 to TRBJ2-1; 9 positions agree with TRBD2. CDR3 length: 14 amino acids. V shed 5 bases and J 12 bases; nucleotides not matched to a gene: 11. This CDR3 is CASSPSGNFVGQFF. CDR3 DNA sequence: TGTGCCAGCAGTCCTAGCGGGAACTTCGTTGGGCAGTTCTTC.

V gene TRBV5-6 combines with J gene TRBJ2-5, with 9 bases fitting TRBD2. The V segment lost 3 bases and the J segment 4 bases; nucleotides outside the gene matches: 10. This CDR3 comprises 16 residues. CDR1 SGHDT and CDR2 YYEEEE come from the germline V gene. The CDR3 region has the DNA TGTGCCAGCAGCTGGAGAGGAGCGGGAGGCGGAGAGACCCAGTACTTC. Its translation is CASSWRGAGGGETQYF.

This clonotype was found a few times. The chain carries TRBV7-9 and TRBJ2-5; 9 bases fit TRBD2. This CDR3 is 15 amino acids long. V was pared by 5 bases and J by 1 base, with 5 bases of the junction left unmatched. Per the germline V gene, CDR1 is SEHNR and CDR2 is FQNEAQ (reference sequence). This chain's CDR3 is CASSRGGAGQETQYF. CDR3 bases: TGTGCCAGCAGCCGCGGGGGGGCGGGCCAAGAGACCCAGTACTTC.

V is TRBV10-3 and J is TRBJ2-3; TRBD2 matches at 8 bases. The trim removed 4 bases at V and 0 bases at J, leaving 9 bases unmatched. The CDR3 consists of 17 residues. The germline V gene has CDR1 ENHRY and CDR2 SYGVKD. For the CDR3, the DNA is TGTGCCATCAGTGGGAGCGGGGGTAATCATAGCACAGATACGCAGTATTTT. Translating gives CAISGSGGNHSTDTQYF.

This clonotype was detected only a few times. The rearrangement uses TRBV9 and TRBJ2-1, with a possible D match to TRBD1 (8 bases). Trimming stripped 3 bases from V and 13 bases from J, with 26 bases between. This CDR3 is 16 amino acids long. Germline CDR1 SGDLS, CDR2 YYNGEE. The CDR3 region is CASSAQGGKGKETQFF. Here the CDR3 DNA reads TGTGCCAGCAGCGCACAGGGGGGGAAGGGGAAAGAGACCCAGTTCTTC.